The 32 T cell receptor beta chains given below trace back to one sample, sequenced in a study of technical replicates of blood from several donors (dated by TCRdb to 2016 to 2017). Library preparation used the immunoSEQ multiplex PCR assay. TCRdb took this table from immuneACCESS and kept in-frame rearrangements with V and J called. Such tables lack part of the clones; where checked against another copy, unresolved V genes explain under half of the gap, and the rest is unexplained. This sample has roughly 15,000 clones in its table, and roughly 91% of those were observed once. Of the sample, around an eighth falls within the top ten clones. Sequences were obtained from PBMCs. These receptors all come from a human donor in good health.

This clone showed up just once. The chain couples TRBV19 to TRBJ1-1, with D possibly being TRBD1 (6 bases). This CDR3 is built from 13 residues. CDR1 LNHDA and CDR2 SQIVND come from the germline V gene (reference sequence). The V end was cut by 5 bases, the J end by 10 bases, with 17 bases between. The CDR3 protein is CASSGQGSSGAFF. The CDR3 DNA is TGTGCCAGTAGTGGGCAGGGGTCTAGTGGAGCTTTCTTT.

The count of this clone is one. The genes are TRBV7-8 and TRBJ2-2, with TRBD1 identical over 7 bases. Per the germline V gene, CDR1 is SGHVS and CDR2 is FQNEAQ. J was trimmed by 0 bases and V by 5 bases; bases with no gene match: 9. The CDR3 runs 17 residues. CDR3 bases: TGTGCCAGCAGCGCAAGGTGGGGACAGACGAACACCGGGGAGCTGTTTTTT. Its translation is CASSARWGQTNTGELFF.

This chain links TRBV5-1 with TRBJ2-5, with 8 positions matching TRBD1. Per germline, CDR1 SGHRS and CDR2 YFSETQ. With V trimmed by 0 bases and J by 5 bases, 3 bases remained unmatched. This CDR3 has 14 residues. The CDR3 is CASSLGQGYETQYF. In DNA, the CDR3 is TGCGCCAGCAGCTTGGGACAGGGGTACGAGACCCAGTACTTC.

The rearrangement links TRBV30 to TRBJ2-7; D gene unclear. The CDR3 totals 11 residues. Deletions cut 0 bases from V and 6 bases from J, with 6 bases between. CDR1 and CDR2 from the germline V gene are GTSNPN and SVGIG (reference sequence). CDR3 sequence reads: CAWSVAVEQYF. In DNA form, the CDR3 reads TGTGCCTGGAGTGTGGCGGTCGAGCAGTACTTC.

This sequence joins TRBV6-4 and TRBJ2-1, with 14 bases that match TRBD2. J was trimmed by 8 bases and V by 2 bases; bases with no gene match: 2. CDR1 is MRHNA and CDR2 is SNTAGT in the germline V gene. The CDR3 has 15 residues. Written as DNA, the CDR3 is TGTGCCAGCAGTGACACGACTAGCGGGAGGGATGAGCAGTTCTTC. Its protein is CASSDTTSGRDEQFF.

This chain joins TRBV25-1 and TRBJ1-2; D is possibly TRBD1 (6 bases). The V gene's germline CDR1 is MGHDK and CDR2 SYGVNS. CDR3 length: 14 residues. V was pared by 3 bases and J by 8 bases, with 16 bases between. CDR3 nucleotides: TGTGCCAGCAGTGATTCCTCAGGGGCTGTGGGCTACACCTTC. This gives the protein CASSDSSGAVGYTF.

The table lists this clone with a few counts. This chain uses TRBV7-9 with TRBJ2-1, with TRBD2 matching over 10 bases. With 5 bases clipped from V and 7 bases from J, the junction kept 5 bases outside the gene matches. The CDR3 is 14 residues long. The germline gives CDR1 SEHNR, CDR2 FQNEAQ (reference sequence). Here the CDR3 DNA reads TGTGCCAGCAGCGAGGGGACTAGCGTAAATGAGCAGTTCTTC. It specifies CASSEGTSVNEQFF.

The chain recombines TRBV27 with TRBJ2-7, with 7 bases that match TRBD1. J lost 4 bases, V lost 8 bases, and 5 bases had no gene match. The germline CDR1 and CDR2 sequences are MNHEY and SMNVEV (reference sequence). The CDR3 is made up of 12 amino acids. The CDR3 coding sequence is TGTGCCAGCCTAGGGGGCAGGTACGAGCAGTACTTC. Translated, it gives CASLGGRYEQYF.

The chain combines TRBV5-1 with TRBJ2-7; D gene ambiguous. CDR1 and CDR2 (germline): SGHRS, YFSETQ. The CDR3 consists of 13 residues. Trimming removed 2 bases from V and 3 bases from J, with 9 bases in between. CDR3 coding DNA: TGCGCCAGCAGCTTTCGACTGGGCTACGAGCAGTACTTC. It specifies CASSFRLGYEQYF.

Only one count was recorded for this clone. The chain couples TRBV7-9 to TRBJ2-1; TRBD2 agrees at 11 bases. V lost 5 bases and J lost 10; bases outside the gene matches: 10. Germline lookup yields CDR1 SEHNR and CDR2 FQNEAQ (reference sequence). The CDR3 is made up of 15 amino acids. CDR3: CASSPQASGGLEQFF. The CDR3 DNA sequence: TGTGCCAGCAGCCCCCAAGCTAGCGGGGGGTTGGAGCAGTTCTTC. Full variable domain (rest looked up from reference TRBV7-9 and TRBJ2-1): DTGVSQNPRHKITKRGQNVTFRCDPISEHNRLYWYRQTLGQGPEFLTYFQNEAQLEKSRLLSDRFSAERPKGSFSTLEIQRTEQGDSAMYLCASSPQASGGLEQFFGPGTRLTVL.

This clone showed up just a few times. The chain links TRBV19 to TRBJ2-2; tentative D call: TRBD1 (6 bases). Germline V lookup: CDR1 LNHDA, CDR2 SQIVND (reference sequence). The V and J ends lost 10 bases and 0 bases respectively, with 15 bases between them. This CDR3 comprises 15 residues. CDR3 in amino acids: CATKERTANTGELFF. The CDR3 nucleotides read TGTGCCACTAAGGAGAGGACAGCGAACACCGGGGAGCTGTTTTTT.

V gene TRBV19 combines with J gene TRBJ2-1, with TRBD2 as a possible D gene (6 bases). CDR1 is LNHDA and CDR2 is SQIVND in the germline V gene (reference sequence). The CDR3 spans 14 residues. V shed 5 bases and J shed 6 bases, with 14 bases lying between them. The CDR3 DNA reads TGTGCCAGTAGTTTAAGGCGGGAAGCCAATGAGCAGTTCTTC. This sequence encodes CASSLRREANEQFF.

This chain links TRBV18 with TRBJ1-3, with D tentatively TRBD1 (5 bases). The V end was cut by 0 bases, the J end by 0 bases, with 9 bases between. In germline, CDR1 is KGHSH, CDR2 LQKENI. The CDR3 contains 16 residues. CDR3 protein: CASSPPSRGSGNTIYF. CDR3 sequence (DNA): TGTGCCAGCTCACCACCGTCTAGGGGCTCTGGAAACACCATATATTTT.

The chain links TRBV7-3 to TRBJ2-2; 12 nucleotides line up with TRBD2. V trimming: 5 bases; J trimming: 6 bases; junction bases outside the gene matches: 4. The V gene's germline CDR1 is SGHTA and CDR2 FQGTGA. This CDR3 comprises 15 residues. The CDR3 is CASSPGTSGSGELFF. CDR3 coding DNA: TGTGCCAGCAGCCCGGGGACTAGCGGGTCCGGGGAGCTGTTTTTT.

V and J are TRBV7-9 and TRBJ2-5, with D possibly TRBD2 on 5 matching bases. V shed 1 base and J shed 4 bases, with 10 bases lying between them. This CDR3 has 14 amino acids. Germline CDR1 and CDR2: SEHNR and FQNEAQ (reference sequence). CDR3 region: CASSLGSTRETQYF. The CDR3 DNA reads as TGTGCCAGCAGCTTAGGTAGCACTAGAGAGACCCAGTACTTC.

This rearrangement joins TRBV19 to TRBJ2-5; D may be TRBD2 (6 bases). The V gene's germline CDR1 is LNHDA and CDR2 SQIVND (reference sequence). This CDR3 has 14 residues. V was cut by 5 bases and J by 9 bases, with 19 bases left in between. This chain's CDR3 is CASSLPTGGRPQYF. The CDR3 DNA reads as TGTGCCAGTAGTTTGCCCACAGGAGGGAGGCCCCAGTACTTC.

The chain has TRBV5-6 and TRBJ2-3, with 8 positions matching TRBD2. This CDR3 spans 16 amino acids. Per the germline V gene, CDR1 is SGHDT and CDR2 is YYEEEE. V dropped 4 bases and J dropped 1; count of bases not matched to a gene: 8. The DNA for the CDR3 is TGTGCCAGCAGCATTCAAAGCGGGAGCGGCACAGATACGCAGTATTTT. Translation gives CASSIQSGSGTDTQYF.

V and J are TRBV7-2 and TRBJ2-1; TRBD2 matches 11 bases. CDR1 is SGHTA, CDR2 FQGNSA, per germline. The CDR3 contains 15 residues. V shed 5 bases and J 7 bases; nucleotides not matched to a gene: 7. CDR3 sequence (DNA): TGTGCCAGCAGCCGACCGACTAGCGGGACTAATGAGCAGTTCTTC. Residues: CASSRPTSGTNEQFF.

The gene calls are TRBV9 and TRBJ2-1; 14 positions agree with TRBD2. Germline loops: CDR1 SGDLS, CDR2 YYNGEE. The ends lost 3 bases at V and 8 bases at J; junction bases unmatched: 10. CDR3 length: 17 amino acids. CDR3 nucleotide sequence: TGTGCCAGCAGCGCCCGGGGACTAGCGGGAGTAATGGATGAGCAGTTCTTC. This sequence encodes CASSARGLAGVMDEQFF.

CDR3 coding DNA: TGTGCCAGCAGCACCGAGGACAGGGGATATGGCTACACCTTC. This gives the protein CASSTEDRGYGYTF. The chain couples TRBV7-2 to TRBJ1-2, with 9 positions matching TRBD1. The germline gives CDR1 SGHTA, CDR2 FQGNSA. The CDR3 covers 14 residues. The ends lost 5 bases at V and 5 bases at J; junction bases unmatched: 6. Combining the CDR3 with reference TRBV7-2 and TRBJ1-2 gives the whole variable domain GAGVSQSPSNKVTEKGKDVELRCDPISGHTALYWYRQSLGQGLEFLIYFQGNSAPDKSGLPSDRFSAERTGGSVSTLTIQRTQQEDSAVYLCASSTEDRGYGYTFGSGTRLTVV.

The CDR3, as DNA: TGTGCCTGGAACTGGGGGGACTCGAACACCGGGGAGCTGTTTTTT. The encoded protein is CAWNWGDSNTGELFF. The rearrangement links TRBV30 to TRBJ2-2; the D gene is possibly TRBD2 (6 bases). Looked up from germline, CDR1 is GTSNPN and CDR2 is SVGIG (reference sequence). Trimming removed 4 bases from V and 0 bases from J, with 12 bases in between. This CDR3 is 15 amino acids long.

This clone came up a few times. The rearrangement uses TRBV9 and TRBJ2-1; the D is unclear. CDR3 length: 15 amino acids. Germline CDR1 SGDLS, CDR2 YYNGEE. The V end lost 1 base, the J end lost 0 bases, and 8 bases lay between the germline ends. The CDR3 loop reads CASSVSKSSYNEQFF. CDR3 in DNA: TGTGCCAGCAGCGTAAGCAAAAGCTCCTACAATGAGCAGTTCTTC. Together with reference TRBV9 and TRBJ2-1, the CDR3 gives the full variable domain: DSGVTQTPKHLITATGQRVTLRCSPRSGDLSVYWYQQSLDQGLQFLIQYYNGEERAKGNILERFSAQQFPDLHSELNLSSLELGDSALYFCASSVSKSSYNEQFFGPGTRLTVL.

This chain joins TRBV19 and TRBJ2-1; D possibly corresponds to TRBD1 (7 bases). V shed 7 bases and J shed 10 bases, with 17 bases lying between them. The CDR3 runs to 13 residues. The germline gives CDR1 LNHDA, CDR2 SQIVND (reference sequence). CDR3 residues: CASKSRDSREQFF. The CDR3 nucleotides read TGTGCCAGTAAGTCGCGGGACAGTCGGGAGCAGTTCTTC.

The CDR3 sequence: CASSIVEGRGGYEQYF. CDR3 nucleotides: TGTGCCAGTAGTATAGTGGAGGGCCGCGGCGGGTACGAGCAGTACTTC. The chain couples TRBV19 to TRBJ2-7, with D possibly TRBD2 on 6 matching bases. Per germline, CDR1 LNHDA and CDR2 SQIVND (reference sequence). This CDR3 contains 16 residues. V lost 1 base, J lost 4 bases, and 17 bases lay in between.

The rearrangement joins TRBV15 to TRBJ2-1, with a tentative D call TRBD2 (6 bases). The germline V and J ends were trimmed by 6 bases and 6 bases, with 18 bases remaining between them. The germline CDR1 and CDR2 sequences are LNHNV and YYDKDF (reference sequence). CDR3 length equals 15 residues. The CDR3 nucleotides read TGTGCCACCAGTCCTCCTTGGATGGGGGGCAATGAGCAGTTCTTC. As protein: CATSPPWMGGNEQFF.

This clone was seen once. The J gene is TRBJ2-5, the V gene TRBV6-1; possible D gene TRBD2, 6 bases. Germline assignment: CDR1 MNHNS and CDR2 SASEGT. CDR3 length: 14 amino acids. The V gene lost 3 bases and the J gene lost 6 bases, with 14 bases spanning the gap. The CDR3 is CASSDSGLFQTQYF. The CDR3 DNA reads TGTGCCAGCAGTGATTCGGGACTGTTCCAGACCCAGTACTTC.

This chain connects TRBV11-2 to TRBJ1-2, with D maybe TRBD1 (5 bases). Germline CDR1 and CDR2: SGHAT and FQNNGV. The length of the CDR3 is 12 residues. Trimming shortened V by 1 base and J by 6 bases, and 6 bases separated the two germline ends. The CDR3 sequence is CASSLGGDGYTF. CDR3 bases: TGTGCCAGCAGCTTAGGGGGCGATGGCTACACCTTC.

This clone was detected only once. This chain joins TRBV6-6 and TRBJ2-1; TRBD2 matches at 10 bases. The CDR3 is 16 residues long. V shed 4 bases, J shed 10 bases, and the junction held 13 bases outside the gene matches. Germline V lookup: CDR1 MNHNY, CDR2 SVGAGI (reference sequence). CDR3 in DNA: TGTGCCAGCAGTTGGACTAGCGGCCTCAATGGAGGCGAGCAGTTCTTC. Its translation: CASSWTSGLNGGEQFF.

V is TRBV5-1 and J is TRBJ1-1, with 7 bases identical to TRBD1. V was clipped by 7 bases and J by 5 bases; unmatched bases: 5. Germline CDR1 reads SGHRS; CDR2 reads YFSETQ. This CDR3 is 12 amino acids long. In DNA, the CDR3 is TGCGCCAGCTCACGACAGGGAACTGAAGCTTTCTTT. The encoded protein is CASSRQGTEAFF.

This clone was recorded only once. The chain employs TRBV19 and TRBJ2-5, with 8 positions matching TRBD2. This CDR3 contains 15 residues. V gave up 4 bases and J gave up 4 bases; unmatched junction bases: 8. Germline lookup yields CDR1 LNHDA and CDR2 SQIVND (reference sequence). CDR3 protein: CASSTRSGGGETQYF. The CDR3 bases are TGTGCCAGTAGTACCCGGAGCGGGGGAGGAGAGACCCAGTACTTC.

This clone showed up just a few times. This chain links TRBV27 with TRBJ2-2, with D possibly being TRBD1 (6 bases). The germline gives CDR1 MNHEY, CDR2 SMNVEV (reference sequence). V was clipped by 5 bases and J by 5 bases, with 12 bases between them. This CDR3 spans 14 amino acids. CDR3 sequence (DNA): TGTGCCAGCAGTACTCACACAGGGACCGGGGAGCTGTTTTTT. It translates to CASSTHTGTGELFF.

This chain connects TRBV29-1 to TRBJ2-2, with a weak D call TRBD2 (7 bases). Germline V gene data show CDR1 as SQVTM and CDR2 as ANQGSEA. V was pared by 5 bases and J by 5 bases, with 15 bases between. The CDR3 covers 14 residues. In DNA, the CDR3 is TGCAGCGTTATGGGGGGGCCGGGAACCGGGGAGCTGTTTTTT. Its translation: CSVMGGPGTGELFF.